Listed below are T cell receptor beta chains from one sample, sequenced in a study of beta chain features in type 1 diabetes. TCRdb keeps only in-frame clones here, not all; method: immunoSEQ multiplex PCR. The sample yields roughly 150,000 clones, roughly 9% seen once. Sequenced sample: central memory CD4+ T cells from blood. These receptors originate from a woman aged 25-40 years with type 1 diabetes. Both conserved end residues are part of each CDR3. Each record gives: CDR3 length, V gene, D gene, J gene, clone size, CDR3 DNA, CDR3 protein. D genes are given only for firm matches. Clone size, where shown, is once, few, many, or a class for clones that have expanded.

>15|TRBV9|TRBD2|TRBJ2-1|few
TGTGCCAGCAGCGCCTCGGGACTAGTGCACAATGAGCAGTTCTTC
CASSASGLVHNEQFF
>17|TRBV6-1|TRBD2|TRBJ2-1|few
TGTGCCATCAGTGAGGGGCTAGCGGGAGGGCCGGCCAATGAGCAGTTCTTC
CAISEGLAGGPANEQFF
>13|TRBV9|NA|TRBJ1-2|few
TGTGCCAGCAGCGTCGAGGATAACTATGGCTACACCTTC
CASSVEDNYGYTF
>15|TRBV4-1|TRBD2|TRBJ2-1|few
TGCGCCAGCAGCCAAGAGCGGGAGGGCCGCAATGAGCAGTTCTTC
CASSQEREGRNEQFF
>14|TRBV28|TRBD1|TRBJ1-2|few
TGTGCCAGCAGTTTGGCAACAGGGGTGGGTGGCTACACCTTC
CASSLATGVGGYTF
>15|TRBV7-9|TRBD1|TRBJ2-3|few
TGTGCCAGCAGCTTAGCCCCCCGGGACAGGGCAACGCAGTATTTT
CASSLAPRDRATQYF
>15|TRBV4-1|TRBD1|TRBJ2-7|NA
TGCGCCAGCAGCCAACATGGACAGGGAATGGATGAGCAGTACTTC
CASSQHGQGMDEQYF
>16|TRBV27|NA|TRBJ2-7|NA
TGTGCCAGCACCCCCGGTACTAGCAGCCCTCTTGACGAGCAGTACTTC
CASTPGTSSPLDEQYF
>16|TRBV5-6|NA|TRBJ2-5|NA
TGTGCCAGCAGCGCACCAAGACAGGACCTCCAAGAGACCCAGTACTTC
CASSAPRQDLQETQYF
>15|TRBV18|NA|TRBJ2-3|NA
TGTGCCAGCTCACCAGGAGGGGTTGGCACAGATACGCAGTATTTT
CASSPGGVGTDTQYF
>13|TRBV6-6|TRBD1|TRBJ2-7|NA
TGTGCCAGCAGGGACAGGGCTACCTACGAGCAGTACTTC
CASRDRATYEQYF
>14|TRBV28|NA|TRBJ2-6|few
TGTGCCAGCAGCTTTCGCTCTGGGGCCAACGTCCTGACTTTC
CASSFRSGANVLTF
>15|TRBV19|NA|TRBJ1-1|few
TGTGCCAGTAGTATAGCCATTACTTTGAACACTGAAGCTTTCTTT
CASSIAITLNTEAFF
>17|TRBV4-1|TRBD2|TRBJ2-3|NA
TGCGCCAGCAGCCAAGAGGGTGGTAGCGGGGCCACAGATACGCAGTATTTT
CASSQEGGSGATDTQYF
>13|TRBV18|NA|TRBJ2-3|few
TGTGCCAGCTCACCACCGACAAGGGATACGCAGTATTTT
CASSPPTRDTQYF
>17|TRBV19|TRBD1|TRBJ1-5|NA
TGTGCCAGTAGTCCAACTGGTGGGACAGGGGGCAATCAGCCCCAGCATTTT
CASSPTGGTGGNQPQHF
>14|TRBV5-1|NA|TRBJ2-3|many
TGCGCCAGCAGGTCTTACCAGGACACAGATACGCAGTATTTT
CASRSYQDTDTQYF
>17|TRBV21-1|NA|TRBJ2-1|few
TGTGCCAGCAGCAAAGTGATAAACGAGTTGTCCGTCAATGAGCAGTTCTTC
CASSKVINELSVNEQFF
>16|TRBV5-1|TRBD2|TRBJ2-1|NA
TGCGCCAGCACTCCTAGCGGAGAGAGCTCCTACAATGAGCAGTTCTTC
CASTPSGESSYNEQFF
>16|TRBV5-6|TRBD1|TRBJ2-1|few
TGTGCCAGCAGCTTTACCGGGACAGGGGGCTACAATGAGCAGTTCTTC
CASSFTGTGGYNEQFF
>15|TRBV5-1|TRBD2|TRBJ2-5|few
TGCGCCAGCAGCCCTAGCGGGAGGGCTCAGGAGACCCAGTACTTC
CASSPSGRAQETQYF